Below, one T cell receptor beta chain is given with its context. Its target is not known. This sample is drawn from a study of cytomegalovirus exposure and HLA in healthy donors. The CDR3 is 14 residues long. CDR1 MDHEN and CDR2 SYDVKM come from the germline V gene. The V end lost 7 bases, the J end lost 1 base, and 14 bases lay between the germline ends. Study observations and caveats: The authors later linked a missense DCLRE1C variant to TCR beta V- and J-gene trimming. Reports state that TCR beta sequences accurately predicted most subjects' HLA-A and HLA-B alleles. Reportedly, diagnosis of cytomegalovirus status by the classifier showed high specificity and sensitivity.

Researchers ran the PCR with 60 Vbeta and 13 Jbeta primers. Sequencing was performed with immunoSEQ multiplex PCR; in TCRdb, only in-frame clones are kept and a portion is missing. This sample has roughly 200,000 clones, with over 70% found just once. The source of this sequence is a man in his forties in good health and CMV-seropositive. The sample was PBMCs. V and J are TRBV28 and TRBJ2-7; D is undetermined. The CDR3 DNA follows: TGTGCCAGCATGGGCAGATCAATTTCCTACGAGCAGTACTTC. Protein sequence: CASMGRSISYEQYF.